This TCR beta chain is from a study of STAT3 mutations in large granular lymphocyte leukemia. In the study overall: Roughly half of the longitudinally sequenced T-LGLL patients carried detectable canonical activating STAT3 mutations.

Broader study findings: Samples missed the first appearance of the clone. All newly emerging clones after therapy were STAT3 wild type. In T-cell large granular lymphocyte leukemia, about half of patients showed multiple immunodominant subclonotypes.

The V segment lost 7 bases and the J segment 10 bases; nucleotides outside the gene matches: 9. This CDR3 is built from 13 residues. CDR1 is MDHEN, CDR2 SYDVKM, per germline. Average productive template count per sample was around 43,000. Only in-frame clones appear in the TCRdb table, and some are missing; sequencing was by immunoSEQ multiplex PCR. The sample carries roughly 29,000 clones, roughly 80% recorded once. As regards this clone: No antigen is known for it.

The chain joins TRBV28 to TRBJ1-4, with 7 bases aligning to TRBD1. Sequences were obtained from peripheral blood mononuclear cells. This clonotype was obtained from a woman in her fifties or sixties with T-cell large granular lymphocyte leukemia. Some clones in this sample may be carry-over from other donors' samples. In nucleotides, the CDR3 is TGTGCCAGCAAGGGGACAGCGTTGGGAAAACTGTTTTTT. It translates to CASKGTALGKLFF.